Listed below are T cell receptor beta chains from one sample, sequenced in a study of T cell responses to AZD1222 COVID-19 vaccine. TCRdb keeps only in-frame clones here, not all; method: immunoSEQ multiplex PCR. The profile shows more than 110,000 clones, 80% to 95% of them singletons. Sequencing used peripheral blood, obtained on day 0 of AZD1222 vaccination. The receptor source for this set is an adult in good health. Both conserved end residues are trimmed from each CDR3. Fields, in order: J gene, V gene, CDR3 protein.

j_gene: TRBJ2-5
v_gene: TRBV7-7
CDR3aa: ASSLVPGGAQY

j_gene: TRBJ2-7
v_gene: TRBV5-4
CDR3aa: ASSVDTGPYEQY

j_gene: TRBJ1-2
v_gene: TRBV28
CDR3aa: ASSLAGAQFGYT

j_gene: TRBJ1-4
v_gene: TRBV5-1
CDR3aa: ASSEGLRGEKLF

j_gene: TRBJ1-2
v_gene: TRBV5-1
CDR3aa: ASSLTGARRPGYGYT

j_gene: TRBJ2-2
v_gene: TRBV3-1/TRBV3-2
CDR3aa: ASSLYTAGGPDTGELF

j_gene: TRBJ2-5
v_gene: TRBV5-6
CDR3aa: ASSLGLTETQY

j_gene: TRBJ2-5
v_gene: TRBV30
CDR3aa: AWSTGEVVETQY

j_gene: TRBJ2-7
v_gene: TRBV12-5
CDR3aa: ASGLPGMGVGEQY

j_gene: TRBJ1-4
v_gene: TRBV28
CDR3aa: ASSYFRARNEKLF

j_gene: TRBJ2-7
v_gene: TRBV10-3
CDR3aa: AISEPRGYDSEQY

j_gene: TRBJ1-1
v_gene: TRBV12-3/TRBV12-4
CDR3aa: ASDRGFNTEAF

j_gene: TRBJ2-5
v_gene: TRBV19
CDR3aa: ASSRGRRETQY

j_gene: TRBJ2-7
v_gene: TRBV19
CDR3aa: ASSFLLQGTPPVQY

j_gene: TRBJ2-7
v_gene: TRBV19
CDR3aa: ASNTPGYEQY

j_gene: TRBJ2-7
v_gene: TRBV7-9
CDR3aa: ASSLTGPDSYEQY

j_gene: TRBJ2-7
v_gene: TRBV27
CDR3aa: ASSPSRIAGTTSYEQY

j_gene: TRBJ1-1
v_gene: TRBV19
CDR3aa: ASSAHSRGRGEAF

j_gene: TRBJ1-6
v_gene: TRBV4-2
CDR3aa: ASSQDHSDSSPLH

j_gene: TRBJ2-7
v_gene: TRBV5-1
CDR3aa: ASSVGTGGLGAPSYEQY

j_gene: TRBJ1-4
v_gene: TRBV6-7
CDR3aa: ASSRRGGEWANEKLF

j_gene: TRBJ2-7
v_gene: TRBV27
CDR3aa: ATRGTGGSPSSYEQY

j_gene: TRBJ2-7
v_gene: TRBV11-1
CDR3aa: ASSLAASYEQY

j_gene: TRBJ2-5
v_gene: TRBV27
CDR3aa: ASSLSPTSGIPKTQY

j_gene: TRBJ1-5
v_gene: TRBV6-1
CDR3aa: ASSEGTVNRPQH

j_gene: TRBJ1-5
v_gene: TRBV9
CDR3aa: ASSVGATNQPQH

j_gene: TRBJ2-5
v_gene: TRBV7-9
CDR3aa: ASSRIGAGGLETQY

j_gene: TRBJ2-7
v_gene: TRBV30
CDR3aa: AGSSGSRDEQY

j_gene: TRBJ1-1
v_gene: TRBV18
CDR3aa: ASSRSRDSNTEAF

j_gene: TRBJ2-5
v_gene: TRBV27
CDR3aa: ASGSEGTQY

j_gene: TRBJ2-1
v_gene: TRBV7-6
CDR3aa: ASSLRTGGGNEQF

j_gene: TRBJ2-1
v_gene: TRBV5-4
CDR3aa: ASYGPNYNEQF

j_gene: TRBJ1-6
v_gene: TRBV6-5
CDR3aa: ASTESSYNSPLH

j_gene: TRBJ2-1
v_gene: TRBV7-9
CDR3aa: ASSLDRGGTVYNEQF

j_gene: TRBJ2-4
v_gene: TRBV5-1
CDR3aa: ASSWTGTGYDIQY

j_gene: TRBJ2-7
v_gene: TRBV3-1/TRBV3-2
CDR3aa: ASSQSRGGVNEQY

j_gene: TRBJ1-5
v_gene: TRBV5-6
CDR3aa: ASSLAGGAGQPQH

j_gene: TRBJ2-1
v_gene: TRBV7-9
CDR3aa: ASSLTSGSLNEQF

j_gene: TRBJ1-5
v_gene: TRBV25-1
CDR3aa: ASSGGRGNQPQH

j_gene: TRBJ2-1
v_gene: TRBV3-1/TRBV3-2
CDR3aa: ASSYGQFNEQF

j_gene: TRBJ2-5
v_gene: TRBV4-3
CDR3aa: ASSQEGLQETQY

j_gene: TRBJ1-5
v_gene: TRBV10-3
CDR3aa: AISESGGSSQPQH

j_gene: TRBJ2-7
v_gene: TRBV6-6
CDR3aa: ASSSPTGPSLYEQY

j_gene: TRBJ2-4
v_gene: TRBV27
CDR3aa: ASETSREAKNIQY

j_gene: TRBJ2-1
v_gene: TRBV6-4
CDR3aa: ASSDGPGFIYNEQF

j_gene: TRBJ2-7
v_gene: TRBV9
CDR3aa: ASSVGQGISYEQY

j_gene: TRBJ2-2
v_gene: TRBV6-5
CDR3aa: ASSLTGGGTGELF

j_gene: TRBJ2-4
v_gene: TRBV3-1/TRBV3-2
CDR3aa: ASSRIGGAKNIQY

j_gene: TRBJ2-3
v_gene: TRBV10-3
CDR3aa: ASRSGTRKRTDTQY

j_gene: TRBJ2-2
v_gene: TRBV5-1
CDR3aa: ASSHTTEVNTGELF

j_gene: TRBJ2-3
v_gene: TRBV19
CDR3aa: ASSLGLAGGPDTQY

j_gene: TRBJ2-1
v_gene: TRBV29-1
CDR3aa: SVDGSWVYNEQF

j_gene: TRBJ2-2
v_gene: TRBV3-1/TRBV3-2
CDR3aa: ASSQRLAGVRTGELF

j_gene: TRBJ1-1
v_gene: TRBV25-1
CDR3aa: ASSPGQGAEAF

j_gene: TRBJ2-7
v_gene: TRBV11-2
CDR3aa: ASSLVRGRYEQY